Given below is one TCR beta chain in context. This specimen belongs to a study of shared clonotypes between healthy human individuals. This CDR3 contains 15 residues. CDR1 is LNHDA, CDR2 SQIVND, per germline (reference sequence). V was pared by 4 bases and J by 4 bases, with 7 bases of the junction left unmatched. Naive-designated CD8 cells lacked CD45RO, were positively enriched for CCR7, and omitted terminally differentiated effector memory CD45RA+ cells. An assay was performed, and its level was deep. The table came from immunoSEQ multiplex PCR; TCRdb's copy has only in-frame clones and leaves some out. The sample records about 2.1 million clones, 93% being singletons.

The origin of this receptor is a young man in good health. Some clones in this sample may be carry-over from other donors' samples. The sample taken for sequencing was naive CD8+ T cells from PBMCs. The rearrangement links TRBV19 to TRBJ2-7; 10 bases map to TRBD2. The CDR3 region has the DNA TGTGCCAGTAGTACCCCGGGACTAGCGTCATACGAGCAGTACTTC. It encodes CASSTPGLASYEQYF.